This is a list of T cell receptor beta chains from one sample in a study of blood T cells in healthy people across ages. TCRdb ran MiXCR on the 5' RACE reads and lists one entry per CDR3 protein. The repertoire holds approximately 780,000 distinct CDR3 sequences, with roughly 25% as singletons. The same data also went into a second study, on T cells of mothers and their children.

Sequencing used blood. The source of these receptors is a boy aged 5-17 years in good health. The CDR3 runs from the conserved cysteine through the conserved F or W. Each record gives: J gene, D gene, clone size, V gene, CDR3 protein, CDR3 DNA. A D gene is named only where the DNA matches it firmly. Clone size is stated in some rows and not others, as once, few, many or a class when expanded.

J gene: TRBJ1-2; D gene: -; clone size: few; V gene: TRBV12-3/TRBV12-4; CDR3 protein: CASTMGYGYTF; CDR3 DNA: TGTGCCAGCACAATGGGGTATGGCTACACCTTC
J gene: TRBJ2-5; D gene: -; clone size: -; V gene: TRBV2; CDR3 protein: CASYRGSQETQYF; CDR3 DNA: TGTGCCAGTTACCGGGGATCGCAAGAGACCCAGTACTTC
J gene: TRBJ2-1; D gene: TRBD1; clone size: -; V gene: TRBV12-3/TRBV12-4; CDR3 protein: CASSLSGTGFRDEQFF; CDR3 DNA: TGTGCCAGCAGTTTATCCGGGACAGGGTTTCGGGATGAGCAGTTCTTC
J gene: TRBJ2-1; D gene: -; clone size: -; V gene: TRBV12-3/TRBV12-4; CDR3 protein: CASKGGRGGDYNEQFF; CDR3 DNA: TGTGCCAGCAAAGGGGGGAGGGGGGGAGACTACAATGAGCAGTTCTTC
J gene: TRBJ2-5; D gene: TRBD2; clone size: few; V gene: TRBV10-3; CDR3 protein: CAISESGVAGGLVQETQYF; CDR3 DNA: TGTGCCATCAGTGAGTCGGGGGTAGCGGGGGGCCTTGTACAAGAGACCCAGTACTTC
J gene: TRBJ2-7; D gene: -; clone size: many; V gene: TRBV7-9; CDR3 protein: CASSPPARAGEQYF; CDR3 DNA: TGTGCCAGCAGCCCCCCCGCCCGGGCTGGAGAGCAGTACTTC
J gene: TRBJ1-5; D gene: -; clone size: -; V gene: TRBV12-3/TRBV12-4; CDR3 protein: CASSLNRDINSNQPQHF; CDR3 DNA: TGTGCCAGCAGTTTAAACCGGGACATTAATAGCAATCAGCCCCAGCATTTT
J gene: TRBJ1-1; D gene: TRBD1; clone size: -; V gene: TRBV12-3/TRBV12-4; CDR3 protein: CASREDRANTEAFF; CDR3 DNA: TGTGCCAGCAGGGAGGACAGGGCGAACACTGAAGCTTTCTTT
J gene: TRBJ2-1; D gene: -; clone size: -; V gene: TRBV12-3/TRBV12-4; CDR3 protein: CASKPDLGGNEQFF; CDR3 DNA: TGTGCCAGCAAACCGGACTTAGGGGGCAATGAGCAGTTCTTC
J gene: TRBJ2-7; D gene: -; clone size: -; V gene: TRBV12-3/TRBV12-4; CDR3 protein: CASSPVPLKYEQYF; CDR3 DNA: TGTGCCAGCAGTCCAGTGCCTCTTAAGTACGAGCAGTACTTC
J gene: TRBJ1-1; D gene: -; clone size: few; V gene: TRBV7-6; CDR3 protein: CASSVEYERQPSLGNTEAFF; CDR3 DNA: TGTGCCAGCAGCGTCGAGTATGAGCGACAGCCCTCTTTAGGGAACACTGAAGCTTTCTTT
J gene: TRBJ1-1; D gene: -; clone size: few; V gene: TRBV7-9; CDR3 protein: CASSLGLGSPLAFF; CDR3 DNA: TGTGCCAGCAGCTTAGGATTGGGCAGCCCGCTGGCTTTCTTT
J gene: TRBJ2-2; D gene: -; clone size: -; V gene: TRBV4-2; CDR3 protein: CASRARPGTGELFF; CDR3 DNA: TGTGCCAGCAGAGCTAGGCCGGGGACCGGGGAGCTGTTTTTT
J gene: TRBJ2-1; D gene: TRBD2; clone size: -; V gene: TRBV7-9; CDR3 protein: CASSFSGGLDEQFF; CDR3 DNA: TGTGCCAGCAGCTTTAGCGGGGGGTTGGATGAGCAGTTCTTC
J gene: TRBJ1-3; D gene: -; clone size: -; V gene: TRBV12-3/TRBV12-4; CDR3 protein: CAFQGIYSGNTIYF; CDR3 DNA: TGTGCCTTCCAGGGGATTTACTCTGGAAACACCATATATTTT
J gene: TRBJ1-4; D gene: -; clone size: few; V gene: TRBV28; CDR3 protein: CASTALGRREEKLFF; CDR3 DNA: TGTGCCAGCACCGCCCTTGGGAGGCGTGAAGAAAAACTGTTTTTT
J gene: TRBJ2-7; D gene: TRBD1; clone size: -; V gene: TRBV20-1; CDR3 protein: CSAEPGTGLGTYEQYF; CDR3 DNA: TGCAGTGCGGAACCCGGGACAGGGTTGGGTACCTACGAGCAGTACTTC
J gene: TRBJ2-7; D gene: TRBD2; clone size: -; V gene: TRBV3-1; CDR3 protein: CASSQGRRGGYEQYF; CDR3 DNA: TGTGCCAGCAGCCAAGGACGGCGGGGGGGCTACGAGCAGTACTTC
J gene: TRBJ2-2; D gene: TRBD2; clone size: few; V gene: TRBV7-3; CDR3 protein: CASSPTGGTQITTGELFF; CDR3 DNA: TGTGCCAGCAGCCCAACCGGGGGGACCCAAATTACGACCGGGGAGCTGTTTTTT
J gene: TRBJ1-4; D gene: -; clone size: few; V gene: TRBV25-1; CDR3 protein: CANYLGTATNEKLFF; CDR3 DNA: TGTGCCAACTATCTCGGAACTGCAACTAATGAAAAACTGTTTTTT
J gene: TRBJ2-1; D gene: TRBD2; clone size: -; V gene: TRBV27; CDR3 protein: CASSLGASGDHSYNEQFF; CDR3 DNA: TGTGCCAGCAGTTTAGGGGCTAGCGGGGACCATTCCTACAATGAGCAGTTCTTC
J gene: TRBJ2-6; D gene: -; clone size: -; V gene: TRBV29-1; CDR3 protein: CSAIPQGGPGANVLTF; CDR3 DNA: TGCAGCGCAATACCACAGGGAGGCCCTGGGGCCAACGTCCTGACTTTC